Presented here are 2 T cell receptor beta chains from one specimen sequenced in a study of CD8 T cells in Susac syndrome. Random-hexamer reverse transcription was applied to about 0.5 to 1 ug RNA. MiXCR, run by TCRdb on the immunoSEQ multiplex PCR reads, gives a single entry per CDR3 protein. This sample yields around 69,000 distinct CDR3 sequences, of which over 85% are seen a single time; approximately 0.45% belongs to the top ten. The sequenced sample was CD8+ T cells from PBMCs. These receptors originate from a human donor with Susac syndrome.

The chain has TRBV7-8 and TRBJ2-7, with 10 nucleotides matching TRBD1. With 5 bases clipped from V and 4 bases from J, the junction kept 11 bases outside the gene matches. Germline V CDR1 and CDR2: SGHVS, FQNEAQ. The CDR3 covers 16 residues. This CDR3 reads CASSPRKGQGFYEQYF. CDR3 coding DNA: TGTGCCAGCAGCCCCCGAAAGGGACAGGGGTTTTACGAGCAGTACTTC.

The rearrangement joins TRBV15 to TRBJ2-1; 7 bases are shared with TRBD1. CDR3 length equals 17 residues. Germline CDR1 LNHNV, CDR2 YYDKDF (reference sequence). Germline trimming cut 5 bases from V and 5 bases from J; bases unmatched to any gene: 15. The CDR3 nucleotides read TGTGCCACCAGCGCCAATCTCGGACAGGCGGTCCACAATGAGCAGTTCTTC. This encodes CATSANLGQAVHNEQFF.